These 22 T cell receptor beta chains were sequenced from one sample in a study of regulatory T cells in long-lasting Graves disease. As for time point: persistent/refractory GD, antithyroid drugs over 5 years with positive TRAb. Isolated PBMC RNA provided the starting material for the TCR library. Arm-PCR of CDR3 regions with iRepertoire HTBI primers generated TCR beta libraries. A single record per CDR3 protein comes from TCRdb applying MiXCR to the multiplex PCR reads. The sample consists of 420,000 or so distinct CDR3 sequences, 20% to 30% of them appearing once. The starting material was peripheral blood mononuclear cells (PBMCs), obtained when the disease was refractory, from a patient treated with antithyroid drugs. The receptor set was obtained from a female donor with Graves disease.

The J gene is TRBJ2-2, the V gene TRBV19, with unresolved D. Germline-derived CDR1 and CDR2 are LNHDA and SQIVND (reference sequence). Trimming took off 3 bases at V and 1 base at J, with 6 bases between the two ends. This CDR3 region has 14 residues. The CDR3 DNA sequence: TGTGCCAGTAGTATTTTCCAGAACACCGGGGAGCTGTTTTTT. Its translation: CASSIFQNTGELFF.

This clonotype was recorded a few times. The V and J genes are TRBV30 and TRBJ1-3; D not certain. The CDR3 loop spans 13 amino acids. The germline V and J ends were trimmed by 1 base and 2 bases, with 6 bases remaining between them. Germline V CDR1 and CDR2: GTSNPN, SVGIG (reference sequence). This CDR3 is CAWSASAGNTIYF. The CDR3 nucleotides read TGTGCCTGGAGTGCCAGTGCTGGAAACACCATATATTTT.

About this clonotype itself: This could be a read error, since a much larger clone is one nucleotide away. The CDR3 end shows no conserved phenylalanine or tryptophan, and so a read error is likely. The rearrangement joins TRBV28 to TRBJ1-6; TRBD1 might be the D (6 bases). The V gene lost 4 bases and the J gene lost 0 bases, with 13 bases spanning the gap. CDR1 is MDHEN, CDR2 SYDVKM, per germline. This CDR3 has 17 amino acids. CDR3 in amino acids: CASSSTPDSSYNSPLHL. For the CDR3, the DNA is TGTGCCAGCAGTTCCACTCCGGACAGCTCCTATAATTCACCCCTCCACTTG.

V gene TRBV29-1 combines with J gene TRBJ1-1; D perhaps matches TRBD1 (5 bases). Trimming shortened V by 6 bases and J by 1 base, and 12 bases separated the two germline ends. Germline CDR1 reads SQVTM; CDR2 reads ANQGSEA. This CDR3 is built from 13 residues. The CDR3 nucleotides read TGCAGCGTGGGACTGTCAACGAACACTGAAGCTTTCTTT. Its translation is CSVGLSTNTEAFF.

This clonotype was observed at least ten times. The chain uses TRBV7-2 and TRBJ2-5; TRBD2 matches at 11 bases. The germline V gene has CDR1 SGHTA and CDR2 FQGNSA. The CDR3 runs 15 residues. The J segment lost 5 bases and the V segment lost 2 bases, leaving 4 bases of the junction unmatched. CDR3 sequence reads: CASSLLAGGGETQYF. In DNA, the CDR3 is TGTGCCAGCAGCTTACTAGCGGGAGGCGGGGAGACCCAGTACTTC.

The chain has TRBV6-5 and TRBJ2-5; 8 bases line up with TRBD2. The CDR3 spans 16 residues. Unmatched junction bases numbered 5, after V lost 1 base and J lost 1 base. CDR1 and CDR2 (germline): MNHEY, SVGAGI. The CDR3 is CASSYWAGGCQETQYF. Here the CDR3 DNA reads TGTGCCAGCAGTTACTGGGCGGGAGGTTGCCAAGAGACCCAGTACTTC.

The chain combines TRBV7-9 with TRBJ2-5; 13 nucleotides line up with TRBD2. With V trimmed by 1 base and J by 4 bases, 3 bases remained unmatched. This CDR3 spans 16 amino acids. Germline V gene lookup returns CDR1 SEHNR and CDR2 FQNEAQ (reference sequence). The CDR3 DNA is TGTGCCAGCAGCTTAGGAGGACTAGCGGGAGTAGAGACCCAGTACTTC. It is translated as CASSLGGLAGVETQYF.

This clonotype was detected only a few times. The chain recombines TRBV6-4 with TRBJ2-2; D gene unclear. The CDR3 consists of 14 residues. V lost 0 bases and J lost 3, with 5 bases in between. Looked up from germline, CDR1 is MRHNA and CDR2 is SNTAGT. CDR3 coding DNA: TGTGCCAGCAGTGACTCTGTCGACACCGGGGAGCTGTTTTTT. This codes for CASSDSVDTGELFF.

This clonotype was seen a handful of times. The rearrangement links TRBV6-1 to TRBJ2-2; unclear D gene. The CDR3 extends over 15 amino acids. Germline CDR1 and CDR2: MNHNS and SASEGT. Trimming removed 10 bases at V and 0 bases at J, with 15 bases between. The CDR3, as DNA: TGTGCCACCAGCCGTGGCACGACGAACACCGGGGAGCTGTTTTTT. It specifies CATSRGTTNTGELFF.

The genes are TRBV5-1 and TRBJ1-2; 7 positions agree with TRBD1. The CDR3 totals 14 residues. After removal of 0 bases from V and 7 bases from J, the junction contained 6 bases not matched to a gene. Germline assignment: CDR1 SGHRS and CDR2 YFSETQ. CDR3 sequence reads: CASSLAAGGLGYTF. CDR3 DNA sequence: TGCGCCAGCAGCTTGGCAGCAGGGGGGCTTGGCTACACCTTC. The variable domain in full, with the rest retrieved from reference TRBV5-1 and TRBJ1-2, is KAGVTQTPRYLIKTRGQQVTLSCSPISGHRSVSWYQQTPGQGLQFLFEYFSETQRNKGNFPGRFSGRQFSNSRSEMNVSTLELGDSALYLCASSLAAGGLGYTFGSGTRLTVV.

This clonotype was observed at least ten times. This chain joins TRBV27 and TRBJ2-2; 9 bases fit TRBD2. The germline V gene encodes CDR1 MNHEY and CDR2 SMNVEV (reference sequence). The junction had 3 bases not matched to a gene; V was cut back by 4 bases and J by 3 bases. The length of the CDR3 is 15 residues. DNA of the CDR3: TGTGCCAGCAGTTCCCTAGCGGGACACACCGGGGAGCTGTTTTTT. Its translation is CASSSLAGHTGELFF.

This clonotype has a count of ten or more. The V and J genes are TRBV9 and TRBJ1-3; no clear D. V lost 3 bases and J lost 1, with 8 bases in between. The germline V gene has CDR1 SGDLS and CDR2 YYNGEE. This CDR3 is 14 amino acids long. This CDR3 reads CASSGEASGNTIYF. The CDR3 nucleotides read TGTGCCAGCAGCGGAGAGGCATCTGGAAACACCATATATTTT.

This clonotype showed up just a few times. The rearrangement joins TRBV7-2 to TRBJ2-7; 7 bases match TRBD1. The germline CDR1 and CDR2 sequences are SGHTA and FQGNSA. The CDR3 spans 16 residues. V lost 7 bases to trimming and J lost 6 bases; unmatched junction nucleotides: 18. The CDR3: CASNQRSGQVVGEQYF. CDR3 DNA: TGTGCCAGCAATCAGCGAAGCGGACAGGTCGTCGGCGAGCAGTACTTC. Looking up the rest from reference TRBV7-2 and TRBJ2-7 gives the full variable domain: GAGVSQSPSNKVTEKGKDVELRCDPISGHTALYWYRQSLGQGLEFLIYFQGNSAPDKSGLPSDRFSAERTGGSVSTLTIQRTQQEDSAVYLCASNQRSGQVVGEQYFGPGTRLTVT.

This sequence joins TRBV19 and TRBJ1-2; 9 positions match TRBD1. V gave up 3 bases and J gave up 2 bases; unmatched junction bases: 4. The CDR3 consists of 15 residues. Germline lookup yields CDR1 LNHDA and CDR2 SQIVND (reference sequence). CDR3 bases: TGTGCCAGTAGTATCACTGGGACAGGGAACTATGGCTACACCTTC. Translated, it gives CASSITGTGNYGYTF. The complete variable domain, with remaining parts taken from reference TRBV19 and TRBJ1-2, reads DGGITQSPKYLFRKEGQNVTLSCEQNLNHDAMYWYRQDPGQGLRLIYYSQIVNDFQKGDIAEGYSVSREKKESFPLTVTSAQKNPTAFYLCASSITGTGNYGYTFGSGTRLTVV.

The chain couples TRBV30 to TRBJ1-1; D unresolved. Between the trimmed V and J ends, which lost 4 bases and 7 bases, there was a span of 10 bases. The CDR3 runs 11 residues. Germline CDR1 reads GTSNPN; CDR2 reads SVGIG (reference sequence). The CDR3 sequence: CAWIGRDEAFF. The CDR3 DNA is TGTGCCTGGATCGGCCGAGATGAAGCTTTCTTT.

This clonotype was recorded a few times. The gene calls are TRBV5-6 and TRBJ1-1, with 7 bases identical to TRBD1. Germline lookup yields CDR1 SGHDT and CDR2 YYEEEE. CDR3 size: 15 residues. Trimming at V came to 4 bases and at J to 5 bases, leaving 11 bases not matched to a gene. The CDR3 nucleotides read TGTGCCAGCAGCGGACAGACAGGGAAGGGGACTGAAGCTTTCTTT. Protein: CASSGQTGKGTEAFF.

This clonotype has more than one count but fewer than ten. This rearrangement joins TRBV27 to TRBJ2-7; 10 bases are a match to TRBD2. V gave up 2 bases and J gave up 4 bases; unmatched junction bases: 8. The CDR3 loop spans 16 amino acids. CDR1 MNHEY and CDR2 SMNVEV come from the germline V gene (reference sequence). CDR3 sequence: CASSLKYRTSGYEQYF. For the CDR3, the DNA is TGTGCCAGCAGTTTAAAGTATAGGACTAGCGGTTACGAGCAGTACTTC.

This clonotype turned up a few times. V gene TRBV7-2 combines with J gene TRBJ1-2; no definite D call. The germline CDR1 and CDR2 sequences are SGHTA and FQGNSA. Trimming removed 5 bases at V and 3 bases at J, with 16 bases between. There are 15 residues in the CDR3. The CDR3 DNA reads TGTGCCAGCAGCCGCGCGTTGGAACTTTACTATGGCTACACCTTC. Residues: CASSRALELYYGYTF.

The rearrangement joins TRBV5-4 to TRBJ1-5; TRBD1 aligns across 8 bases. The germline V gene has CDR1 SGHNT and CDR2 YYREEE (reference sequence). V shed 2 bases, J shed 2 bases, and the junction held 3 bases outside the gene matches. This CDR3 is built from 15 residues. This CDR3 reads CASSFTGGGNQPQHF. The CDR3 DNA reads TGTGCCAGCAGCTTCACAGGGGGAGGCAATCAGCCCCAGCATTTT.

This clonotype has at least ten counts. The rearrangement links TRBV6-1 to TRBJ1-1; D uncertain. The CDR3 has 11 amino acids. Germline CDR1 is MNHNS and CDR2 is SASEGT. Trimming cost V 8 bases and J 4 bases, with 8 bases left between them. Here the CDR3 reads CASLVGTEAFF. The DNA of the CDR3 is TGTGCCAGCCTGGTTGGCACTGAAGCTTTCTTT.

The chain couples TRBV29-1 to TRBJ1-1, with TRBD1 matching over 9 bases. Germline CDR1 SQVTM, CDR2 ANQGSEA. Trimming cost V 7 bases and J 0 bases; bases outside gene matches: 9. The CDR3 length is 15 residues. CDR3 DNA sequence: TGCAGCGCCCGGACAGGGGACCACATGAACACTGAAGCTTTCTTT. Protein product: CSARTGDHMNTEAFF.

This clonotype was recorded a few times. The V call is TRBV20-1, the J call TRBJ1-1, with D possibly TRBD1 on 6 matching bases. The germline gives CDR1 DFQATT, CDR2 SNEGSKA (reference sequence). This CDR3 has 13 amino acids. CDR3 residues: CSNRPGGNTEAFF. The CDR3 nucleotides read TGCAGCAACCGCCCTGGGGGCAACACTGAAGCTTTCTTT.